The clone carrying this TCR beta chain was detected only once. Antigen unknown. It was genomic DNA that served as the template for profiling TCR beta VDJ and CDR3. Each CDR3 protein is one row after TCRdb ran MiXCR on the reads. The table lists 150,000 to 200,000 distinct CDR3 sequences, 48% of them singletons. This entry belongs to a study of CD8+CD57+ T cells in acquired aplastic anemia. Overall study results and limits: Patients showed no significant difference from controls in CD8+ Simpson's diversity.

An expansion of CD8+CD57+ cells by flow cytometry had been shown in patients chosen for sequencing. The V gene lost 2 bases and the J gene lost 10 bases, with 12 bases spanning the gap. This CDR3 region has 14 residues. Germline V gene data show CDR1 as LGHDT and CDR2 as YNNKEL (reference sequence). The sample consisted of sorted CD4+, CD8+, or CD8+CD57+ T cells (not recorded which) from PBMCs. This TCR came from a human donor with aplastic anemia. The rearrangement links TRBV3-1 to TRBJ1-6; D unclear. CDR3 residues: CASSQFTQSSPLHF. CDR3 in DNA: TGTGCCAGCAGCCAATTTACTCAGTCGTCACCCCTCCACTTT.